Presented here are 11 T cell receptor beta chains from one specimen sequenced in a study of blood T cell repertoires in COVID-19. Assay: immunoSEQ multiplex PCR; the TCRdb copy retains only in-frame clones and omits some. The sample includes hundreds of thousands of clones, over 85% of them seen just once. Source material: peripheral blood. All receptors come from a young man with COVID-19, enrolled during active disease.

The chain carries TRBV4-1 and TRBJ1-5, with 9 nucleotides matching TRBD1. CDR3 length: 17 amino acids. The V gene end was trimmed by 0 bases and the J gene end by 2 bases; junction bases not matched to a gene: 5. Germline CDR1 MGHRA, CDR2 YSYEKL. In nucleotides, the CDR3 is TGCGCCAGCAGCCAAGATTTCGGGGACAGGGGCAATCAGCCCCAGCATTTT. Translation: CASSQDFGDRGNQPQHF.

The rearrangement joins TRBV5-4 to TRBJ2-1, with 7 bases matching TRBD1. Germline lookup yields CDR1 SGHNT and CDR2 YYREEE (reference sequence). CDR3 length: 16 residues. V shed 4 bases, J shed 6 bases, and the junction held 13 bases outside the gene matches. CDR3 DNA: TGTGCCAGCAGCGCCGGGACAGTCATAATCGGCAATGAGCAGTTCTTC. It specifies CASSAGTVIIGNEQFF.

The rearrangement joins TRBV14 to TRBJ2-2; weak D call: TRBD1 (5 bases). This CDR3 region has 19 residues. V lost 1 base and J 0 bases, leaving 18 bases between the germline ends. The germline gives CDR1 SGHDN, CDR2 FVKESK. The CDR3 region is CASSQVRSPSTANTGELFF. CDR3 DNA: TGTGCCAGCAGCCAAGTTCGGTCACCATCGACAGCGAACACCGGGGAGCTGTTTTTT.

This clone appeared once. The chain is built from TRBV19 and TRBJ1-6; 8 nucleotides line up with TRBD1. The CDR3 is 14 amino acids. Per the germline V gene, CDR1 is LNHDA and CDR2 is SQIVND (reference sequence). V trimming: 9 bases; J trimming: 5 bases; junction bases outside the gene matches: 6. CDR3 residues: CASRDRSDNSPLHF. The CDR3 nucleotides read TGTGCCAGCCGGGACAGGAGTGATAATTCACCCCTCCACTTT.

This chain connects TRBV4-1 to TRBJ2-1, with TRBD1 identical over 8 bases. The germline gives CDR1 MGHRA, CDR2 YSYEKL. The CDR3 length is 16 residues. Losses at the gene ends were 2 bases for V and 5 bases for J; bases not matched to a gene: 8. CDR3 DNA sequence: TGCGCCAGCAGCCAACTCCCGGGACAGGCTAACAATGAGCAGTTCTTC. This encodes CASSQLPGQANNEQFF.

The rearrangement joins TRBV5-1 to TRBJ2-3; possible D gene TRBD2, 6 bases. This CDR3 has 14 residues. V was shortened by 5 bases and J by 1 base, with 11 bases between the two germline ends. Per the germline V gene, CDR1 is SGHRS and CDR2 is YFSETQ. The CDR3 DNA reads TGCGCCAGCAGTGGGGGAGGCCGCACAGATACGCAGTATTTT. As protein: CASSGGGRTDTQYF.

V and J are TRBV2 and TRBJ1-5; 7 bases map to TRBD1. In germline, CDR1 is SNHLY, CDR2 FYNNEI. J gave up 3 bases and V 6 bases, and 5 bases lay outside the gene matches. CDR3 length: 14 amino acids. DNA of the CDR3: TGTGCCAGCAGCGGACAGGCGATCAATCAGCCCCAGCATTTT. It encodes CASSGQAINQPQHF. The variable domain in full, completed from reference TRBV2 and TRBJ1-5, reads EPEVTQTPSHQVTQMGQEVILRCVPISNHLYFYWYRQILGQKVEFLVSFYNNEISEKSEIFDDQFSVERPDGSNFTLKIRSTKLEDSAMYFCASSGQAINQPQHFGDGTRLSIL.

The gene calls are TRBV4-1 and TRBJ1-1; D remains unclear. This CDR3 region has 13 residues. Trimming shortened V by 4 bases and J by 3 bases, and 9 bases separated the two germline ends. Germline assignment: CDR1 MGHRA and CDR2 YSYEKL. The CDR3 coding sequence is TGCGCCAGCAGCCTCACGGTTTACACTGAAGCTTTCTTT. This sequence encodes CASSLTVYTEAFF.

V and J are TRBV29-1 and TRBJ1-1; D unresolved. This CDR3 is built from 13 residues. Trimming cost V 6 bases and J 4 bases, with 15 bases left between them. The germline V gene has CDR1 SQVTM and CDR2 ANQGSEA. This chain's CDR3 is CSVHLGSGTEAFF. The CDR3 bases are TGCAGCGTCCATCTTGGCTCGGGCACTGAAGCTTTCTTT.

The V and J genes are TRBV5-6 and TRBJ2-2; D is perhaps TRBD1 (6 bases). Trimming shortened V by 4 bases and J by 3 bases, and 10 bases separated the two germline ends. Looked up from germline, CDR1 is SGHDT and CDR2 is YYEEEE. The CDR3 spans 14 residues. The CDR3 DNA sequence: TGTGCCAGCAGCCCCACAGGGTACACCGGGGAGCTGTTTTTT. Protein: CASSPTGYTGELFF.

V gene TRBV9 combines with J gene TRBJ1-1, with D possibly being TRBD1 (6 bases). V lost 0 bases and J 1 base, leaving 10 bases between the germline ends. CDR3 length: 15 residues. Looked up from germline, CDR1 is SGDLS and CDR2 is YYNGEE. The CDR3 bases are TGTGCCAGCAGCGTAGAGGGACATCCGAACACTGAAGCTTTCTTT. Translating it yields CASSVEGHPNTEAFF.